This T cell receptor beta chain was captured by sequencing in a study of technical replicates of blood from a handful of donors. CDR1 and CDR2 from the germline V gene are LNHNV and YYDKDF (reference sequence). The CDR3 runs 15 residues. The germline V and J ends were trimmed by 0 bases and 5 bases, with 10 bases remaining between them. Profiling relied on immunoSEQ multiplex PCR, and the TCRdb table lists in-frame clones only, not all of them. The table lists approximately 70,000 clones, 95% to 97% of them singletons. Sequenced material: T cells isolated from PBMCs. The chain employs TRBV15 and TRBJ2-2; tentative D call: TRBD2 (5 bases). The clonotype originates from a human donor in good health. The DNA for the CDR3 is TGTGCCACCAGCAGAGATCAGGAGGTAACCGGGGAGCTGTTTTTT. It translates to CATSRDQEVTGELFF.